This TCR beta chain was captured by sequencing in a study of OX40 agonist ivuxolimab in advanced cancers. About the research overall: A diagnosis of hepatocellular carcinoma, melanoma, renal cell or head and neck cancer was present in dose-escalation patients.

The ends were cut back, 2 bases at V and 4 bases at J, with 15 bases in the middle. This CDR3 is built from 15 residues. Per the germline V gene, CDR1 is SGHAT and CDR2 is FQNNGV. Here immunoSEQ multiplex PCR was the method, and the copy in TCRdb shows in-frame clones only, minus some. Of 95,000 to 150,000 clones listed, 75% to 90% are singletons. A remark on this clone: Its matching antigen is unknown.

Findings and caveats of the study: Both CD4+ and CD8+ T cell populations in blood had undergone clonal expansion by week 6 at 0.1 to 3.0 mg/kg.

This TCR was recovered from an adult with an advanced solid tumor such as melanoma, head and neck, liver or kidney cancer. The chain recombines TRBV11-2 with TRBJ2-7; TRBD1 might be the D (5 bases). The sample in question was CD4+ or CD8+ T cells sorted from blood, obtained in a trial of the OX40 agonist ivuxolimab. CDR3: CASSLQSGLKYEQYF. As DNA, the CDR3 is TGTGCCAGCAGCTTACAGTCAGGGCTGAAGTACGAGCAGTACTTC.